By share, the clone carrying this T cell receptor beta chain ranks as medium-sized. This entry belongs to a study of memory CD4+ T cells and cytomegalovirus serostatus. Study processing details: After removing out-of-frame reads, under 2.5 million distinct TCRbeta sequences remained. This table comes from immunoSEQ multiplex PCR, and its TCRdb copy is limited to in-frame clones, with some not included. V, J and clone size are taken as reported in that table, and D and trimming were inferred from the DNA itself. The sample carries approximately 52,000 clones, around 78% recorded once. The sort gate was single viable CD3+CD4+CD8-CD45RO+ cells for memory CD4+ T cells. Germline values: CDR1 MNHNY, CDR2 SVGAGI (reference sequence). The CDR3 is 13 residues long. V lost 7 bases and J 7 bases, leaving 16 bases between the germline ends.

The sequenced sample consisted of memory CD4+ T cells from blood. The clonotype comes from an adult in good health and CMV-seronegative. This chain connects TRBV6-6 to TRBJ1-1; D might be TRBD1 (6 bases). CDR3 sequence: CASTWGQRNEAFF. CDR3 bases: TGTGCCAGCACCTGGGGACAACGAAATGAAGCTTTCTTT.